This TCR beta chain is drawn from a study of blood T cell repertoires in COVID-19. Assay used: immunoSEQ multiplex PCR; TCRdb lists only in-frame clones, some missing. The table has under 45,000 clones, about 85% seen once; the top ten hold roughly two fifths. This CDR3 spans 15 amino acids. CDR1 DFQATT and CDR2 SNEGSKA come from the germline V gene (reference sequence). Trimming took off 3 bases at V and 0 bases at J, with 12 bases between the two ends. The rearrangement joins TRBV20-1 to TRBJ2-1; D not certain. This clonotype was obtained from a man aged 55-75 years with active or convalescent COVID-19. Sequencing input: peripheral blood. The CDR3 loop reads CSASWALSSYNEQFF. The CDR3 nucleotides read TGCAGTGCTAGTTGGGCCTTGAGCTCCTACAATGAGCAGTTCTTC.